This entry features one TCR beta chain sequence. The antigen is not known. TCRdb's copy holds only in-frame clones and misses some; the assay was immunoSEQ multiplex PCR. Among tens of thousands of clones listed, 75% to 90% were seen once. Germline lookup yields CDR1 SGDLS and CDR2 YYNGEE. This CDR3 is 12 amino acids long. The V gene end was trimmed by 3 bases and the J gene end by 6 bases; junction bases not matched to a gene: 0. As for time point: week 23, last vaccination. Each dose delivered 300 ug of mutant IDH1 20-mer peptide subcutaneously with imiquimod. Donors had new WHO grade 3 or 4 IDH1-mutant, ATRX-lost astrocytomas. This sample stems from a study of a mutant IDH1 vaccine in newly diagnosed glioma. Study-level background: Previous care, which was radiotherapy, temozolomide, or both, most often involved both. Whole-study results and caveats: Patients showed vaccine-induced immune responses at a rate of approximately 93%. Pseudoprogression seemingly bore no relation to changes in top peripheral T cell clonotypes.

The V call is TRBV9, the J call TRBJ2-7, with TRBD1 identical over 10 bases. The source is a man between 18 and 29 years old with glioma. The sample here was PBMCs, taken from a glioma patient whose treatment included an IDH1 peptide vaccine. The CDR3 sequence is CASSGQGAEQYF. Written as DNA, the CDR3 is TGTGCCAGCAGCGGACAGGGGGCCGAGCAGTACTTC. Full variable domain (remainder filled in from reference TRBV9 and TRBJ2-7): DSGVTQTPKHLITATGQRVTLRCSPRSGDLSVYWYQQSLDQGLQFLIQYYNGEERAKGNILERFSAQQFPDLHSELNLSSLELGDSALYFCASSGQGAEQYFGPGTRLTVT.